A selection of T cell receptor beta chains follows, all from one sample in a study of T cells in Graves' hyperthyroidism and ophthalmopathy. TCRdb re-analysed the multiplex PCR reads in MiXCR, keeping a single row per CDR3 protein. The sample has nearly 600,000 distinct CDR3 sequences, more than 13% seen once. Sequenced: blood. The receptors shown here come from a young woman with Graves' ophthalmopathy. CDR3s include the opening cysteine and the closing phenylalanine or tryptophan.

15 TRBJ1-1 TRBV28 CASSFSGPGNTEAFF
16 TRBJ2-2 TRBV7-9 CASSLTGAQVTGELFF
16 TRBJ1-4 TRBV6-2/TRBV6-3 CASSYFRQDSNEKLFF
13 TRBJ1-1 TRBV20-1 CSASEGLNTEAFF
18 TRBJ2-1 TRBV4-3 CASSQGLAGTIPYNEQFF
15 TRBJ2-7 TRBV7-6 CASSRATGANYEQYF
15 TRBJ2-1 TRBV20-1 CSADGLAGGPGEQFF
17 TRBJ2-3 TRBV9 CASSVWSGRAVTDTQYF
12 TRBJ2-2 TRBV11-2 CASSLSGRELFF
16 TRBJ2-7 TRBV20-1 CSARRKGAQSSYEQYF
16 TRBJ2-1 TRBV6-5 CASSYSQGAYYNEQFF
16 TRBJ2-7 TRBV9 CASSPRRDPSSYEQYF
16 TRBJ2-1 TRBV11-3 CASSLDRVGVEYEQFF
19 TRBJ1-2 TRBV30 CAWSRRSRASASSNYGYTF
14 TRBJ2-7 TRBV19 CASSRDSREGEQYF
16 TRBJ2-1 TRBV7-9 CASSPPVGLAGNEQFF
13 TRBJ2-7 TRBV20-1 CSASGTGPYEQYF
16 TRBJ2-3 TRBV6-1 CASSPNLAVSTDTQYF
15 TRBJ2-5 TRBV27 CASSLFTGMQETQYF
12 TRBJ2-2 TRBV11-3 CASSSPTGELFF
15 TRBJ2-1 TRBV5-1 CASSFSAQGYNEQFF
15 TRBJ2-7 TRBV6-1 CASRSPGTGGYEQYF
15 TRBJ2-7 TRBV4-3 CASSQGARSSYEQYF
15 TRBJ2-1 TRBV19 CASSVDRGLGNEQFF
17 TRBJ2-7 TRBV27 CASSLLGVGGPGDERYF
15 TRBJ2-1 TRBV20-1 CSASLAGGTYNEQFF
14 TRBJ2-4 TRBV27 CASSLGGPKNIRYF
16 TRBJ2-1 TRBV7-8 CASSPYSGVHRDEQFF
17 TRBJ2-6 TRBV6-2/TRBV6-3 CASSEPGSPSGANVLTF
16 TRBJ1-4 TRBV7-9 CASSGYDSPANEKLFF
13 TRBJ1-2 TRBV28 CASSSGQGFGYTF
10 TRBJ2-7 TRBV5-6 CASPPREQYF
17 TRBJ1-4 TRBV4-3 CASSQTLGGDSNEKLFF
12 TRBJ1-2 TRBV7-9 CASSSLISGYTF
15 TRBJ1-1 TRBV9 CASSQGGLGASEAFF
13 TRBJ2-7 TRBV4-2 CASSQDWAGEQYF
15 TRBJ2-1 TRBV7-7 CASGEAGGWANEQFF
12 TRBJ2-7 TRBV6-1 CASGEGGAEQYF
14 TRBJ2-7 TRBV27 CATSWRSSYYEQYF
14 TRBJ2-3 TRBV30 CAWTLGYSTDTQYF
12 TRBJ1-2 TRBV28 CASMRGERGYTF
11 TRBJ1-1 TRBV5-4 CASSSMLEAFF
14 TRBJ1-4 TRBV7-9 CASSPDSPFEKLFF
14 TRBJ1-2 TRBV5-1 CASSVSGTSGGYTF
16 TRBJ2-1 TRBV12-3/TRBV12-4 CASSLGGLAGVDEQFF
15 TRBJ2-3 TRBV10-3 CAINARSTSTDTQYF
14 TRBJ2-3 TRBV7-8 CASSQMHSTDTQYF
17 TRBJ2-7 TRBV6-5 CASSYSIGQVNSYEQYF
14 TRBJ2-3 TRBV19 CASSEGGVPDTQYF
14 TRBJ2-3 TRBV7-2 CASSTASSTDTQYF
18 TRBJ2-1 TRBV7-9 CASSLSTPAAGGGWEQFF
14 TRBJ2-6 TRBV5-6 CASSFGRVANVLTF
13 TRBJ1-2 TRBV20-1 CSASTYPRHGYTF
19 TRBJ2-5 TRBV20-1 CSASPPQNSRGVREETQYF
17 TRBJ2-2 TRBV5-8 CASRRHTGGYYTGELFF